The entry below describes one T cell receptor (beta chain). Its antigen is as yet unknown. Germline CDR1 and CDR2: SGHRS and YFSETQ. The CDR3 has 13 amino acids. The junction had 1 base not matched to a gene; V was cut back by 4 bases and J by 2 bases. PCR was performed using 60 Vbeta and 13 Jbeta primers. Study processing details: Among the unique TCR beta chains that a later analysis counted, roughly 80 million in all, about 11 million were shared. Method: immunoSEQ multiplex PCR; TCRdb's copy keeps in-frame clones and lacks some. The V and J calls and clone size come from that table; D and trimming were worked out from the DNA. The sample consists of about 150,000 clones, approximately 86% of them appearing once. These data originate in a study of cytomegalovirus exposure and HLA in healthy donors. Study results and limitations: What TCR beta sequences reportedly achieved was accurate prediction of HLA-A and HLA-B alleles in most subjects. V- and J-gene trimming of TCR beta was linked (in a later analysis) to a missense DCLRE1C variant. Later analysis found that TCR beta chains associated with HLA were more clonally expanded than other, equally common chains.

The sequencing input was PBMCs. V gene TRBV5-1 combines with J gene TRBJ2-3, with 7 bases identical to TRBD2. The sequence was collected from a woman aged 40 to 55 in good health and CMV-seronegative. The CDR3 region is CASSSGITDTQYF. The DNA of the CDR3 is TGCGCCAGCAGCAGCGGGATCACAGATACGCAGTATTTT.